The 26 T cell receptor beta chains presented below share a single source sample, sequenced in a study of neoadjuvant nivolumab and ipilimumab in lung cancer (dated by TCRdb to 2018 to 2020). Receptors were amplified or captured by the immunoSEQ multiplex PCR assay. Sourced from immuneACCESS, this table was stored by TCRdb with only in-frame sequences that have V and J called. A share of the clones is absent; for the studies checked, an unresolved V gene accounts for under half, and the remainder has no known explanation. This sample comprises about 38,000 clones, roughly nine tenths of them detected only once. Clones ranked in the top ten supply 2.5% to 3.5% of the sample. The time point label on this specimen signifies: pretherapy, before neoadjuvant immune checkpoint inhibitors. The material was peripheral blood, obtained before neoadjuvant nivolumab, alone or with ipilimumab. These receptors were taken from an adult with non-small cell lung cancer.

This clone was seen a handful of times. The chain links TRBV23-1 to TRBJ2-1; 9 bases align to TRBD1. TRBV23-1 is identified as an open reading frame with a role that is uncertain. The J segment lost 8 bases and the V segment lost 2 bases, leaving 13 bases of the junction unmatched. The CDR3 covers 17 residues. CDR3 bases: TGCGCCAGCAGTCAAACACGGGGGACAGGGTGTTCGTATGAGCAGTTCTTC. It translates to CASSQTRGTGCSYEQFF.

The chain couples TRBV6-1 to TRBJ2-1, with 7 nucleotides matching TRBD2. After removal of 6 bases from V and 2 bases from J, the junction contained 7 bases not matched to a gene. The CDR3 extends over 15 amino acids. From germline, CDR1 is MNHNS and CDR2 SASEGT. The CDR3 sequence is CASRPSGLTYNEQFF. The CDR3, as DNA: TGTGCCAGCAGACCTAGCGGCCTTACCTACAATGAGCAGTTCTTC.

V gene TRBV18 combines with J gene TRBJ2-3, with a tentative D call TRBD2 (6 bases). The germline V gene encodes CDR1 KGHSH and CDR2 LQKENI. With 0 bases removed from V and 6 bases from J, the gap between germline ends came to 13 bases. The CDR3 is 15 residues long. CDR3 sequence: CASSPPSGRGDTQYF. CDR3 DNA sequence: TGTGCCAGCTCACCACCGTCCGGGAGAGGTGATACGCAGTATTTT.

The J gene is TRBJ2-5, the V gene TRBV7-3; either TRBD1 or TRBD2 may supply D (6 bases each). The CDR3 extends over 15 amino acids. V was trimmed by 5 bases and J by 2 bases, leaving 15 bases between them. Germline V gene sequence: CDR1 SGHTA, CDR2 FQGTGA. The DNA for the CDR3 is TGTGCCAGCAGCCCACACAGGGAGGCTCAAGAGACCCAGTACTTC. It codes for CASSPHREAQETQYF.

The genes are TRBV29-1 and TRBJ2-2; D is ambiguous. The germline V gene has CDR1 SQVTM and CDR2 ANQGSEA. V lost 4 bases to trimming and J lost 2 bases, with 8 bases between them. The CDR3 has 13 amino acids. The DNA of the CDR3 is TGCAGCGTTGGTAATGCCAACACCGGGGAGCTGTTTTTT. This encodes CSVGNANTGELFF.

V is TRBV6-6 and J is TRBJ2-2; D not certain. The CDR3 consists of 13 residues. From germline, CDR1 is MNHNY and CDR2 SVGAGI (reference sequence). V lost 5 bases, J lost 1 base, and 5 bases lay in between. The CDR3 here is CASSTGNTGELFF. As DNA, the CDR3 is TGTGCCAGCAGTACGGGGAACACCGGGGAGCTGTTTTTT.

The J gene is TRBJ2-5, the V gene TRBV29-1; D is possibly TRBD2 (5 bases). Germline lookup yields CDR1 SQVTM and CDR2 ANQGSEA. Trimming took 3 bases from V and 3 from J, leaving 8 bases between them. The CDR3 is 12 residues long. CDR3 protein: CSVDGGEETQYF. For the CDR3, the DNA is TGCAGCGTTGATGGAGGTGAAGAGACCCAGTACTTC.

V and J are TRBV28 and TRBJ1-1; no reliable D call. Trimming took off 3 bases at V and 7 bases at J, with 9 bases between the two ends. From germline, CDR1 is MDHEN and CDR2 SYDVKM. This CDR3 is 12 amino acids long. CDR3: CASSFARLEAFF. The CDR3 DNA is TGTGCCAGCAGTTTCGCCCGACTTGAAGCTTTCTTT.

The CDR3 DNA reads TGTGCCAGCAGTGATGCCGATACGCAGTATTTT. Amino acid sequence: CASSDADTQYF. V and J are TRBV2 and TRBJ2-3; no reliable D call. Trimming shortened V by 3 bases and J by 6 bases, and 4 bases separated the two germline ends. CDR1 and CDR2 from the germline V gene are SNHLY and FYNNEI. The CDR3 covers 11 residues.

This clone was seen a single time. Here the CDR3 reads CASGPGANNYQETQYF. In nucleotides, the CDR3 is TGTGCCAGCGGCCCGGGGGCCAACAACTACCAAGAGACCCAGTACTTC. The chain recombines TRBV7-7 with TRBJ2-5, with D tentatively TRBD1 or TRBD2 (6 bases each). CDR1 is SSHAT and CDR2 is FNYEAQ in the germline V gene (reference sequence). The CDR3 is 16 residues long. V was pared by 8 bases and J by 0 bases, with 19 bases between. The variable domain in full, completed from reference TRBV7-7 and TRBJ2-5, reads GAGVSQSPRYKVTKRGQDVTLRCDPISSHATLYWYQQALGQGPEFLTYFNYEAQPDKSGLPSDRFSAERPEGSISTLTIQRTEQRDSAMYRCASGPGANNYQETQYFGPGTRLLVL.

CDR3 nucleotide sequence: TGTGCCAGCAGCTTAGGGCGGGTTGACAATGAGCAGTTCTTC. It translates to CASSLGRVDNEQFF. The chain employs TRBV7-6 and TRBJ2-1; tentatively, D is TRBD2 (5 bases). The CDR3 totals 14 residues. The germline V gene has CDR1 SGHVS and CDR2 FNYEAQ. V shed 1 base and J shed 5 bases, with 9 bases lying between them.

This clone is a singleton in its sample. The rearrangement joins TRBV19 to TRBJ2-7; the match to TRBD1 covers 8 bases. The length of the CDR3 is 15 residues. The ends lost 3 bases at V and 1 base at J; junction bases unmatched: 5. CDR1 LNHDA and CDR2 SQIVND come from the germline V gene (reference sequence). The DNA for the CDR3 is TGTGCCAGTAGTATGGGGGACAGGACATCCTACGAGCAGTACTTC. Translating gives CASSMGDRTSYEQYF.

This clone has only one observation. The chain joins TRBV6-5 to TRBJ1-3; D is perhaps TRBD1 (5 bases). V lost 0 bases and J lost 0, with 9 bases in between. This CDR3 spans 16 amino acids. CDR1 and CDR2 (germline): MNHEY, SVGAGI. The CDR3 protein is CASSYSSRGSGNTIYF. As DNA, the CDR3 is TGTGCCAGCAGTTACTCGAGTAGGGGCTCTGGAAACACCATATATTTT.

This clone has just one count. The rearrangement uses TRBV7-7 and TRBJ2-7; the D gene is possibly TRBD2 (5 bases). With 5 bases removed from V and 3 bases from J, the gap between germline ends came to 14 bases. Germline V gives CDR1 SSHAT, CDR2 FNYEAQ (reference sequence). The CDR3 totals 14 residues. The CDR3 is CASSPRGKGYEQYF. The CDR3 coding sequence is TGTGCCAGCAGCCCACGGGGTAAGGGCTACGAGCAGTACTTC.

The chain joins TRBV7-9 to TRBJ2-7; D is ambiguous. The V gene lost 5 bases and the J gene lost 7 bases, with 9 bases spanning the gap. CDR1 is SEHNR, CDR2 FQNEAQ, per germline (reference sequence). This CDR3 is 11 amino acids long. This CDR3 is CASSEDGEQYF. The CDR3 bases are TGTGCCAGCAGCGAGGACGGTGAGCAGTACTTC.

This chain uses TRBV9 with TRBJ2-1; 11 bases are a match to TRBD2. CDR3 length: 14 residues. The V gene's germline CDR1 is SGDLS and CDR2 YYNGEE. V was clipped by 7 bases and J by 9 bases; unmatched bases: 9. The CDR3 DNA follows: TGTGCCAGCTCTGTGACTAGCGGGGACCGTGAGCAGTTCTTC. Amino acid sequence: CASSVTSGDREQFF. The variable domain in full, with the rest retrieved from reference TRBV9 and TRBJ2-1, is DSGVTQTPKHLITATGQRVTLRCSPRSGDLSVYWYQQSLDQGLQFLIQYYNGEERAKGNILERFSAQQFPDLHSELNLSSLELGDSALYFCASSVTSGDREQFFGPGTRLTVL.

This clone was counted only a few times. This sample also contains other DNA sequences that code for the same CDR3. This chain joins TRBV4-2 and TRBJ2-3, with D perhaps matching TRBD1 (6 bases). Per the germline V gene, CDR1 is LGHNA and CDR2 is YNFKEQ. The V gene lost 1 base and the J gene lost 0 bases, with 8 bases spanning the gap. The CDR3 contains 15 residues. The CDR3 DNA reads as TGTGCCAGCAGCCAAGGGGGACAAAGCACAGATACGCAGTATTTT. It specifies CASSQGGQSTDTQYF.

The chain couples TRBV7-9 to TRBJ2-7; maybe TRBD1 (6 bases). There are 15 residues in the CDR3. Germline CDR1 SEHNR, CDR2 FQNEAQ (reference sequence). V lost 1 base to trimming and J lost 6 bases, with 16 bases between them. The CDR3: CASSLGLGAISEQYF. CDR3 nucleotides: TGTGCCAGCAGCTTAGGTTTGGGGGCGATCTCCGAGCAGTACTTC.

The chain's CDR3 is CASSGQSPYEQYF. The CDR3 bases are TGTGCCAGCAGCGGACAGTCCCCCTACGAGCAGTACTTC. The chain couples TRBV5-6 to TRBJ2-7, with D perhaps matching TRBD1 (6 bases). Trimming pared 4 bases from V and 2 bases from J, leaving 10 bases between. Germline V gives CDR1 SGHDT, CDR2 YYEEEE. The CDR3 is made up of 13 amino acids.

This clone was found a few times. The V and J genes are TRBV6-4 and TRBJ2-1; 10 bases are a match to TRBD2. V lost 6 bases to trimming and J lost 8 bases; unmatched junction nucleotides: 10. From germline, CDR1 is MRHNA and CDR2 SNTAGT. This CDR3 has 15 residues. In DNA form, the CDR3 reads TGTGCCAGCAGCTCTTGGGCTAGCGGGGGCGATGAGCAGTTCTTC. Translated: CASSSWASGGDEQFF.

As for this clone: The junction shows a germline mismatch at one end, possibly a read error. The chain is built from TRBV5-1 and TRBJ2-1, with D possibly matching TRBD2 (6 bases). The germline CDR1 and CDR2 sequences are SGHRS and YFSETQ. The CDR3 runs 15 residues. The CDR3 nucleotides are TGCGCCAGCAGCCAAACAGGCGGGGCGTACAATGAGCGGTTCTTC. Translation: CASSQTGGAYNERFF.

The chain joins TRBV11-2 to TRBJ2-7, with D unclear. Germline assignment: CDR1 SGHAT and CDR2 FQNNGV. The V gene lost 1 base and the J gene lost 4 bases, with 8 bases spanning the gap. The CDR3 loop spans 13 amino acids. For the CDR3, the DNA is TGTGCCAGCAGCTTAGGCCAGCTATACGAGCAGTACTTC. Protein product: CASSLGQLYEQYF.

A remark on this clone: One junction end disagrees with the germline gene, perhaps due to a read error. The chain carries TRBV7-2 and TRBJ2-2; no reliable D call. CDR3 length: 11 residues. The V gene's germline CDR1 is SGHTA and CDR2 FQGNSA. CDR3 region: CASSLGGVPLF. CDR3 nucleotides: TGTGCCAGCAGCTTAGGAGGTGTACCGCTTTTT.

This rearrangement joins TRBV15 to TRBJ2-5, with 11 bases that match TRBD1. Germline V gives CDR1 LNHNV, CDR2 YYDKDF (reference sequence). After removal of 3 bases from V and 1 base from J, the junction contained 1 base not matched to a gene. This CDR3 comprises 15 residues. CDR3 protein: CATSSGQGAQETQYF. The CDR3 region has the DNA TGTGCCACCAGCAGCGGACAGGGGGCCCAAGAGACCCAGTACTTC.

CDR3 region: CASSYSLAGPYEQYF. As DNA, the CDR3 is TGTGCCAGCAGTTACTCTTTAGCGGGGCCCTACGAGCAGTACTTC. J is TRBJ2-7 and V is TRBV6-5, with 8 bases fitting TRBD2. The CDR3 totals 15 residues. Per the germline V gene, CDR1 is MNHEY and CDR2 is SVGAGI. V lost 0 bases and J lost 2; bases outside the gene matches: 3.

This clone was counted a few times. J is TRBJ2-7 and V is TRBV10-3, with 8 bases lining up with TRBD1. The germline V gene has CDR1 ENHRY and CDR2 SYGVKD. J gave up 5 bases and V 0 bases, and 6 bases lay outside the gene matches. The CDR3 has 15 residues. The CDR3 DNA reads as TGTGCCATCAGTGAGTCGACAGGGGTTCACGACGAGCAGTACTTC. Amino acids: CAISESTGVHDEQYF.